This T cell receptor (beta chain) was captured in a study of blood T cells in healthy people across ages. Whole-study results and caveats: Naive T cell percentage by flow cytometry tracked strongly with beta diversity. Diversity estimates from one million T cells were considered underestimates.

The germline gives CDR1 SGHRS, CDR2 YFSETQ. Between the trimmed V and J ends, which lost 0 bases and 2 bases, there was a span of 9 bases. The length of the CDR3 is 14 residues. Regarding this clonotype: As yet, its antigen is unknown.

Together with a sample-barcoded 5' primer, a J-beta primer mix was included in a second PCR lasting about 7 to 11 cycles. Each of the cDNA molecules was tagged by a template-switch adaptor with 12 random nucleotides. In TCRdb, the 5' RACE reads were re-called with MiXCR into one record per CDR3 protein. The profile shows under 2,000,000 distinct CDR3 sequences, less than 50% of them singletons. The sequence derives from a woman between 35 and 50 years old in good health. Sequenced material: blood. The rearrangement uses TRBV5-1 and TRBJ2-7; D call uncertain. The CDR3 nucleotides read TGCGCCAGCAGCTTGGACAGTCAAGCCTACGAGCAGTACTTC. This translates into CASSLDSQAYEQYF.